The 20 T cell receptor beta chains presented below share a single source sample, sequenced in a study of regulatory T cells in long-lasting Graves disease. Investigators prepared the TCR beta libraries by applying iRepertoire HTBI primers and Arm-PCR of CDR3 regions. TCRdb reprocessed the multiplex PCR reads with MiXCR, giving one entry per CDR3 protein. The data contain about 450,000 distinct CDR3 sequences, 20% to 30% of them seen just once; the ten biggest clones take up approximately 28%. Sample time point: persistent/refractory GD, antithyroid drugs over 5 years with positive TRAb. The TCR library was prepared using RNA isolated from PBMCs. The sample in question was peripheral blood mononuclear cells (PBMCs), obtained when the disease was refractory, from a patient treated with antithyroid drugs. The receptors were sampled from a female donor with Graves disease.

Note on this clonotype: One end of the junction does not line up with germline, which may come from a read error. J is TRBJ2-2 and V is TRBV7-8; a possible D gene is TRBD1 (6 bases). Germline CDR1 and CDR2: SGHVS and FQNEAQ. The CDR3 has 16 residues. The CDR3, as DNA: TGTGCCAGCAGCTTACTCAGGACAGTTAACACCAGGGAGCTGTTTTTT. Amino acids: CASSLLRTVNTRELFF.

This chain links TRBV20-1 with TRBJ2-7; D tentatively reads TRBD1 or TRBD2 (5 bases each). The length of the CDR3 is 12 residues. V was shortened by 4 bases and J by 6 bases, with 13 bases between the two germline ends. Germline CDR1 DFQATT, CDR2 SNEGSKA (reference sequence). CDR3 in amino acids: CSAIRDLGEQYF. The CDR3 bases are TGCAGTGCTATACGGGACCTCGGCGAGCAGTACTTC.

This clonotype was detected ten times or more. The chain has TRBV28 and TRBJ2-5, with 9 bases lining up with TRBD2. This CDR3 region has 18 residues. Germline lookup yields CDR1 MDHEN and CDR2 SYDVKM. V shed 3 bases, J shed 4 bases, and the junction held 15 bases outside the gene matches. The CDR3 coding sequence is TGTGCCAGCAGTTTGCCAGTACCTTTAGCGGGAGTGCGAGAGACCCAGTACTTC. Its protein product is CASSLPVPLAGVRETQYF.

This clonotype occurred a few times. This chain joins TRBV6-1 and TRBJ2-7; D may be TRBD2 (6 bases). Trimming stripped 3 bases from V and 3 bases from J, with 9 bases between. CDR1 is MNHNS and CDR2 is SASEGT in the germline V gene. The CDR3 contains 13 residues. CDR3 DNA: TGTGCCAGCAGTGAGAGGGGAGGCTACGAGCAGTACTTC. It yields the protein CASSERGGYEQYF.

V usage is TRBV5-4 and J usage is TRBJ2-2; 7 bases fit TRBD1. J gave up 4 bases and V 4 bases, and 7 bases lay outside the gene matches. Germline CDR1 and CDR2: SGHNT and YYREEE (reference sequence). CDR3 length: 15 amino acids. The CDR3 DNA sequence: TGTGCCAGCAGCCTGAGACAGGGTTCCACCGGGGAGCTGTTTTTT. Its translation is CASSLRQGSTGELFF.

J is TRBJ2-5 and V is TRBV5-1; tentatively, D is TRBD1 or TRBD2 (5 bases each). V was cut by 5 bases and J by 2 bases, with 13 bases left in between. The CDR3 length is 14 residues. Germline-derived CDR1 and CDR2 are SGHRS and YFSETQ. The CDR3 reads CASREGPEQETQYF. The CDR3 DNA follows: TGCGCCAGCAGAGAGGGGCCTGAGCAAGAGACCCAGTACTTC.

The J gene is TRBJ1-3, the V gene TRBV4-2; D is possibly TRBD1 (5 bases). This CDR3 has 15 residues. V lost 5 bases and J lost 2, with 13 bases in between. CDR1 is LGHNA, CDR2 YNFKEQ, per germline. The CDR3 DNA is TGTGCCAGCAGCGTTAGTTCGGGGGCTGGAAACACCATATATTTT. Its protein is CASSVSSGAGNTIYF.

This clonotype turned up a few times. This chain joins TRBV28 and TRBJ1-2; 12 bases are shared with TRBD1. The CDR3 sequence is 15 residues long. Germline CDR1 and CDR2: MDHEN and SYDVKM. The V segment lost 6 bases and the J segment 4 bases; nucleotides outside the gene matches: 6. The DNA of the CDR3 is TGTGCCAGCAGAACCGGGACAGGGGGCGGCTATGGCTACACCTTC. Translated, it gives CASRTGTGGGYGYTF.

This clonotype was recorded a few times. The genes are TRBV6-1 and TRBJ1-5; D perhaps matches TRBD1 (5 bases). Germline V lookup: CDR1 MNHNS, CDR2 SASEGT. This CDR3 is 13 amino acids long. V was pared by 6 bases and J by 6 bases, with 12 bases between. In nucleotides, the CDR3 is TGTGCCAGCAGGACCCGGGGGGGTCAGCCCCAGCATTTT. The encoded protein is CASRTRGGQPQHF.

The CDR3 coding sequence is TGTGTCAGATCCGGGACCAGCGGTACGGGGACCCAGTACTTC. It is translated as CVRSGTSGTGTQYF. The V gene is TRBV2, the J gene TRBJ2-5, with D possibly called TRBD1 or TRBD2 (5 bases each). Germline V CDR1 and CDR2: SNHLY, FYNNEI. The CDR3 totals 14 residues.

The V call is TRBV6-1, the J call TRBJ2-6, with D tentatively TRBD1 or TRBD2 (5 bases each). V lost 4 bases to trimming and J lost 0 bases, with 13 bases between them. There are 17 residues in the CDR3. Germline CDR1 reads MNHNS; CDR2 reads SASEGT. The DNA of the CDR3 is TGTGCCAGCAGTGTCGGGACGGGGAGCTCTGGGGCCAACGTCCTGACTTTC. Its translation is CASSVGTGSSGANVLTF.

This clonotype occurred a few times. The chain has TRBV19 and TRBJ1-5; possibly TRBD1 for D (5 bases). The germline gives CDR1 LNHDA, CDR2 SQIVND (reference sequence). The CDR3 loop spans 15 amino acids. Deletions cut 3 bases from V and 0 bases from J, with 9 bases between. The CDR3 loop is CASSMWGYSNQPQHF. The CDR3 coding sequence is TGTGCCAGTAGTATGTGGGGGTATAGCAATCAGCCCCAGCATTTT.

The V and J genes are TRBV5-5 and TRBJ2-7; D might be TRBD1 (6 bases). The CDR3 is 15 residues long. The V gene lost 4 bases and the J gene lost 0 bases, with 14 bases spanning the gap. Germline loops: CDR1 SGHKS, CDR2 YYEKEE (reference sequence). CDR3 DNA: TGTGCCAGCAGCCCTGTGGGGGCAACCTCCTACGAGCAGTACTTC. Protein: CASSPVGATSYEQYF.

The rearrangement links TRBV20-1 to TRBJ2-3, with 8 bases that match TRBD2. CDR3 size: 17 residues. From germline, CDR1 is DFQATT and CDR2 SNEGSKA (reference sequence). After removal of 4 bases from V and 4 bases from J, the junction contained 16 bases not matched to a gene. The CDR3 DNA is TGCAGTGCTAACGGCCCCGACGGGGGCGGGAGGTCAGATACGCAGTATTTT. Protein product: CSANGPDGGGRSDTQYF.

The chain couples TRBV29-1 to TRBJ1-2; a weak D match, TRBD1 (5 bases). V lost 5 bases, J lost 5 bases, and 18 bases lay in between. Per germline, CDR1 SQVTM and CDR2 ANQGSEA. The CDR3 runs to 14 residues. Written as DNA, the CDR3 is TGCAGCGTTTTAGCACCGGACAAGCGGTATGGCTACACCTTC. Translating it yields CSVLAPDKRYGYTF.

This clonotype was found many times. This chain uses TRBV7-2 with TRBJ2-7, with 11 bases matching TRBD2. This CDR3 region has 15 residues. V shed 5 bases and J 2 bases; nucleotides not matched to a gene: 5. Looked up from germline, CDR1 is SGHTA and CDR2 is FQGNSA. The CDR3 DNA follows: TGTGCCAGCAGCCCACAGACTAGCGGGACCTACGAGCAGTACTTC. Protein sequence: CASSPQTSGTYEQYF. Filled out from reference TRBV7-2 and TRBJ2-7, the complete variable domain reads GAGVSQSPSNKVTEKGKDVELRCDPISGHTALYWYRQSLGQGLEFLIYFQGNSAPDKSGLPSDRFSAERTGGSVSTLTIQRTQQEDSAVYLCASSPQTSGTYEQYFGPGTRLTVT.

This clonotype was counted a few times. The V and J genes are TRBV4-1 and TRBJ1-2; the match to TRBD1 covers 7 bases. V dropped 0 bases and J dropped 7; count of bases not matched to a gene: 8. CDR1 and CDR2 from the germline V gene are MGHRA and YSYEKL. The CDR3 covers 15 residues. The chain's CDR3 is CASSQDPTGFGGYTF. CDR3 coding DNA: TGCGCCAGCAGCCAAGATCCGACAGGGTTTGGTGGCTACACCTTC.

This clonotype was seen more than once but under ten times. The DNA of the CDR3 is TGCAGCGTTGGGCCACCGGGACAGTACACCGGGGAGCTGTTTTTT. The encoded protein is CSVGPPGQYTGELFF. The gene calls are TRBV29-1 and TRBJ2-2; TRBD1 aligns across 7 bases. CDR3 size: 15 residues. CDR1 SQVTM and CDR2 ANQGSEA come from the germline V gene. The J segment lost 3 bases and the V segment lost 4 bases, leaving 8 bases of the junction unmatched.

This clonotype was seen at least ten times. The chain is built from TRBV12-3 or TRBV12-4 and TRBJ1-5; TRBD1 might be the D (5 bases). This CDR3 is 16 amino acids long. V lost 2 bases and J 2 bases, leaving 13 bases between the germline ends. The CDR3 sequence: CASSLKVGRGNQPQHF. The CDR3 DNA reads TGTGCCAGCAGTTTAAAAGTCGGCAGGGGCAATCAGCCCCAGCATTTT.

The chain recombines TRBV30 with TRBJ2-7, with 8 bases matching TRBD2. Germline CDR1 and CDR2: GTSNPN and SVGIG (reference sequence). CDR3 size: 14 residues. The trim removed 8 bases at V and 2 bases at J, leaving 11 bases unmatched. The CDR3 bases are TGTGCCATATCGGGGCCTAGCGGGCCCTACGAGCAGTACTTC. This gives the protein CAISGPSGPYEQYF.